The 32 T cell receptor beta chains reported below all come from one sample, sequenced in a study of blood T cells in healthy people across ages. Primers used in a second PCR of about 7 to 12 cycles were a sample-barcoded 5' primer and a J-beta primer mix. Each CDR3 protein gets one entry after TCRdb re-called the 5' RACE reads with MiXCR. The sample holds roughly 800,000 distinct CDR3 sequences; about three fifths are singletons and the top ten take approximately 20%. The sample comprised blood. The receptors here all came from a man aged 30 to 39 in good health.

Remarks on this clonotype: A read error may produce the germline difference seen at one junction end. The rearrangement joins TRBV29-1 to TRBJ1-1, with D unresolved. CDR1 is SQVTM, CDR2 ANQGSEA, per germline. This CDR3 is built from 12 residues. In DNA form, the CDR3 reads TGCGGCGTTGCTCCCGTGAACACTGAAGCTTTCTTT. As protein: CGVAPVNTEAFF.

The chain combines TRBV4-2 with TRBJ1-2; 8 nucleotides line up with TRBD1. CDR3 length: 14 amino acids. CDR1 is LGHNA and CDR2 is YNFKEQ in the germline V gene. V gave up 1 base and J gave up 4 bases; unmatched junction bases: 2. CDR3 residues: CASSQVGTGYGYTF. The DNA for the CDR3 is TGTGCCAGCAGCCAAGTAGGGACAGGCTATGGCTACACCTTC.

The chain carries TRBV27 and TRBJ2-1; unclear D gene. CDR1 and CDR2 (germline): MNHEY, SMNVEV (reference sequence). There are 13 residues in the CDR3. DNA for the CDR3: TGTGTTGTCGCCCACCCAAATTACAATGAGCAGTTCTTC. Its protein product is CVVAHPNYNEQFF.

This clonotype was observed a few times. This chain joins TRBV7-2 and TRBJ2-1; D unresolved. Trimming stripped 5 bases from V and 10 bases from J, with 9 bases between. This CDR3 has 11 residues. Germline V gene lookup returns CDR1 SGHTA and CDR2 FQGNSA. CDR3 nucleotide sequence: TGTGCCAGCAGCCCGGGCATAGAGCAGTTCTTC. This codes for CASSPGIEQFF.

The CDR3 nucleotides are TGTGCCAGCAGCTTAAGTGGACTAGCACAAGAGACCCAGTACTTC. Protein sequence: CASSLSGLAQETQYF. This chain connects TRBV7-9 to TRBJ2-5, with 8 bases aligning to TRBD2. J was trimmed by 2 bases and V by 2 bases; bases with no gene match: 4. Germline CDR1 and CDR2: SEHNR and FQNEAQ (reference sequence). CDR3 length: 15 amino acids. The full variable domain, its missing parts supplied by reference TRBV7-9 and TRBJ2-5, is DTGVSQNPRHKITKRGQNVTFRCDPISEHNRLYWYRQTLGQGPEFLTYFQNEAQLEKSRLLSDRFSAERPKGSFSTLEIQRTEQGDSAMYLCASSLSGLAQETQYFGPGTRLLVL.

This clonotype was seen only a few times. This chain links TRBV29-1 with TRBJ2-1; perhaps TRBD2 as D (5 bases). The CDR3 covers 17 residues. Germline V lookup: CDR1 SQVTM, CDR2 ANQGSEA. The ends were cut back, 3 bases at V and 2 bases at J, with 20 bases in the middle. CDR3 coding DNA: TGCAGCGTTGAGGGAGTCCGGCGAGGGATACCCTACAATGAGCAGTTCTTC. As protein: CSVEGVRRGIPYNEQFF.

J is TRBJ1-4 and V is TRBV28, with D possibly matching TRBD1 (5 bases). V dropped 4 bases and J dropped 5 bases, with 14 bases sitting between them. This CDR3 has 15 residues. Germline CDR1 and CDR2: MDHEN and SYDVKM. CDR3 loop: CASSSPQGQNEKLFF. CDR3 nucleotide sequence: TGTGCCAGCAGTTCCCCGCAGGGCCAAAATGAAAAACTGTTTTTT.

The V gene is TRBV5-1, the J gene TRBJ2-5; D call uncertain. The J call may not be correct, given that the DNA end is closer to TRBJ2-7. Germline CDR1 and CDR2: SGHRS and YFSETQ. This CDR3 has 13 amino acids. As DNA, the CDR3 is TGCGCCAGCAGTCATGGTTCAGGATCCGAGCAGTACTTC. It specifies CASSHGSGSEQYF.

V is TRBV4-2 and J is TRBJ2-1; D is perhaps TRBD2 (5 bases). CDR1 LGHNA and CDR2 YNFKEQ come from the germline V gene. The length of the CDR3 is 15 residues. V lost 2 bases and J 9 bases, leaving 17 bases between the germline ends. CDR3 DNA: TGTGCCAGCAGCCAACTTCAGGAGGTTGAGGCTGAGCAGTTCTTC. This gives the protein CASSQLQEVEAEQFF.

This chain connects TRBV20-1 to TRBJ2-7, with a possible D match to TRBD2 (6 bases). Trimming pared 6 bases from V and 3 bases from J, leaving 12 bases between. The CDR3 loop spans 12 amino acids. Germline V gene data show CDR1 as DFQATT and CDR2 as SNEGSKA (reference sequence). CDR3 bases: TGCAGTGCCGGGGAGGCCGACTACGAGCAGTACTTC. Protein sequence: CSAGEADYEQYF.

The genes are TRBV20-1 and TRBJ2-3; D is unclear. This CDR3 region has 18 residues. Germline values: CDR1 DFQATT, CDR2 SNEGSKA (reference sequence). The V end was cut by 3 bases, the J end by 0 bases, with 22 bases between. The CDR3 bases are TGCAGTGCTAGTTCTTCACGTCATAACCTCCCTAGCACAGATACGCAGTATTTT. It is translated as CSASSSRHNLPSTDTQYF.

This clonotype was counted only a few times. J is TRBJ1-1 and V is TRBV5-1; no clear D gene. Germline lookup yields CDR1 SGHRS and CDR2 YFSETQ. This CDR3 is built from 14 residues. Trimming took off 1 base at V and 1 base at J, with 8 bases between the two ends. CDR3 in amino acids: CASSLTPTNTEAFF. CDR3 nucleotides: TGCGCCAGCAGCTTGACCCCTACGAACACTGAAGCTTTCTTT.

This chain joins TRBV9 and TRBJ2-1, with 9 bases aligning to TRBD2. CDR3 length: 15 residues. Germline trimming cut 2 bases from V and 7 bases from J; bases unmatched to any gene: 7. Germline V gene data show CDR1 as SGDLS and CDR2 as YYNGEE. The CDR3 DNA sequence: TGTGCCAGCAGCGTTAGCGGGAGCGATGGGAATGAGCAGTTCTTC. Its protein is CASSVSGSDGNEQFF.

This clonotype was recorded a few times. The V call is TRBV6-2 or TRBV6-3, the J call TRBJ2-3; D might be TRBD1 (6 bases). The CDR3 loop spans 12 amino acids. V lost 5 bases, J lost 7 bases, and 10 bases lay in between. Germline CDR1 reads MNHEY; CDR2 reads SVGEGT. CDR3 in DNA: TGTGCCAGCAGTACGACAGGATATACGCAGTATTTT. This gives the protein CASSTTGYTQYF.

This chain connects TRBV21-1 to TRBJ2-7; the DNA was not compared with TRBD2, the D call given in the table. TRBV21-1 has pseudogene status. CDR3 length: 17 residues. CDR3 in DNA: TGTGCCAGCAGCACAAAGGGACTAGCGGGAGGGCCCTCAAGCAGGTACTTC. This codes for CASSTKGLAGGPSSRYF.

The sample holds a few counts of this clonotype. This clone may be a read error of a much larger clone one base away. The chain has TRBV9 and TRBJ2-7; tentatively, D is TRBD1 (5 bases). This CDR3 is built from 17 residues. Germline V gives CDR1 SGDLS, CDR2 YYNGEE. V was trimmed by 1 base and J by 7 bases, leaving 24 bases between them. The DNA for the CDR3 is TGTGCCAGCAGCGTAAGGGGAAGAGTTGATCCCTACAATGAGCAGTACTTC. Translating it yields CASSVRGRVDPYNEQYF. Combining the CDR3 with reference TRBV9 and TRBJ2-7 gives the whole variable domain DSGVTQTPKHLITATGQRVTLRCSPRSGDLSVYWYQQSLDQGLQFLIQYYNGEERAKGNILERFSAQQFPDLHSELNLSSLELGDSALYFCASSVRGRVDPYNEQYFGPGTRLTVT.

CDR3 coding DNA: TGCAGCGTTGAGAGGGACTGGGGGAAGACCCAGTACTTC. This encodes CSVERDWGKTQYF. The chain joins TRBV29-1 to TRBJ2-5; a weak D match, TRBD2 (6 bases). Germline V CDR1 and CDR2: SQVTM, ANQGSEA. The V and J ends lost 3 bases and 6 bases respectively, with 14 bases between them. The CDR3 spans 13 residues.

This clonotype was counted many times. The CDR3 region has the DNA TGCAGTGCTTCACGACAGGAAATCTATGGCTACACCTTC. It translates to CSASRQEIYGYTF. The J gene is TRBJ1-2, the V gene TRBV20-1; possible D gene TRBD1, 6 bases. This CDR3 has 13 residues. Germline CDR1 and CDR2: DFQATT and SNEGSKA (reference sequence). Trimming cost V 5 bases and J 4 bases, with 14 bases left between them.

About this clonotype itself: The conserved phenylalanine or tryptophan normally closing the CDR3 is absent here, so this likely arose from a read error. The genes are TRBV28 and TRBJ2-5; D could derive from TRBD1 or TRBD2 (5 bases each). The CDR3 is 13 residues long. V was cut by 8 bases and J by 1 base, with 11 bases left in between. Per the germline V gene, CDR1 is MDHEN and CDR2 is SYDVKM. The CDR3 reads CASRGPLQETQYS. The CDR3 DNA sequence: TGTGCCAGCCGGGGACCTCTCCAAGAGACCCAGTACTCC.

The gene calls are TRBV12-3 or TRBV12-4 and TRBJ2-3; D is tentatively TRBD1 or TRBD2 (6 bases each). The CDR3 is made up of 11 amino acids. Trimming left V 10 bases short and J 7 bases short, with 12 bases between. The chain's CDR3 is CATGGGYTQYF. CDR3 nucleotide sequence: TGTGCCACTGGAGGGGGTTATACGCAGTATTTT.

The rearrangement joins TRBV7-2 to TRBJ2-1; TRBD1 or TRBD2 may be the D gene (5 bases each). Per the germline V gene, CDR1 is SGHTA and CDR2 is FQGNSA. Trimming left V 1 base short and J 5 bases short, with 15 bases between. This CDR3 is 16 amino acids long. This CDR3 reads CASSLVGGTKDNEQFF. Here the CDR3 DNA reads TGTGCCAGCAGCTTAGTTGGGGGAACGAAAGACAATGAGCAGTTCTTC.

The V gene is TRBV4-2, the J gene TRBJ2-7; D remains unclear. CDR3 size: 16 residues. CDR1 and CDR2 (germline): LGHNA, YNFKEQ. V dropped 0 bases and J dropped 2 bases, with 14 bases sitting between them. CDR3: CASSQEFQPSTYEQYF. Written as DNA, the CDR3 is TGTGCCAGCAGCCAAGAATTCCAGCCATCTACCTACGAGCAGTACTTC.

Concerning this clonotype itself: One end of the junction does not line up with germline, which may come from a read error. The gene calls are TRBV9 and TRBJ1-2; 7 nucleotides line up with TRBD1. Germline V gives CDR1 SGDLS, CDR2 YYNGEE. CDR3 length equals 13 residues. Here the CDR3 reads CAGSADRVGGYTF. DNA for the CDR3: TGTGCCGGCAGCGCAGACAGGGTTGGCGGCTACACCTTC.

This clonotype was recorded only once. The J gene is TRBJ1-1, the V gene TRBV6-2 or TRBV6-3, with no clear D. Trimming took 2 bases from V and 1 from J, leaving 8 bases between them. This CDR3 comprises 14 residues. Germline CDR1 and CDR2: MNHEY and SVGEGT. CDR3 amino acids: CASSYPTRNTEAFF. DNA for the CDR3: TGTGCCAGCAGTTACCCGACGAGGAACACTGAAGCTTTCTTT.

The chain carries TRBV7-2 and TRBJ2-1; weak D call: TRBD1 (7 bases). This CDR3 is 15 amino acids long. The germline gives CDR1 SGHTA, CDR2 FQGNSA. Trimming cost V 5 bases and J 2 bases, with 13 bases left between them. CDR3 residues: CASSRAGGTYNEQFF. In DNA form, the CDR3 reads TGTGCCAGCAGCCGGGCAGGGGGGACCTACAATGAGCAGTTCTTC.

The chain employs TRBV28 and TRBJ2-1; a possible D gene is TRBD1 (6 bases). Deletions cut 4 bases from V and 5 bases from J, with 9 bases between. The CDR3 runs 13 residues. CDR1 is MDHEN and CDR2 is SYDVKM in the germline V gene. The DNA of the CDR3 is TGTGCCAGCAGTTCTCGACAGGACAATGAGCAGTTCTTC. Translating it yields CASSSRQDNEQFF.

This chain uses TRBV11-2 with TRBJ2-1; D unclear. Germline loops: CDR1 SGHAT, CDR2 FQNNGV. The CDR3 is made up of 17 amino acids. Trimming removed 0 bases at V and 6 bases at J, with 18 bases between. CDR3 in amino acids: CASSLDLQPTGINEQFF. The CDR3 DNA sequence: TGTGCCAGCAGCTTAGACCTCCAACCAACTGGCATCAATGAGCAGTTCTTC.

Here the CDR3 reads CSAQRDGGNTIYF. CDR3 bases: TGCAGTGCTCAACGGGACGGTGGAAACACCATATATTTT. V and J are TRBV20-1 and TRBJ1-3, with D maybe TRBD1 (5 bases). Deletions cut 5 bases from V and 3 bases from J, with 11 bases between. CDR1 and CDR2 from the germline V gene are DFQATT and SNEGSKA (reference sequence). The CDR3 sequence is 13 residues long.

CDR3 loop: CASEGTGTYEQYF. For the CDR3, the DNA is TGTGCCAGCGAAGGGACGGGCACCTACGAGCAGTACTTC. The rearrangement joins TRBV6-2 or TRBV6-3 to TRBJ2-7; D assignment may be TRBD1 or TRBD2 (5 bases each). The CDR3 contains 13 residues. The germline V and J ends were trimmed by 8 bases and 2 bases, with 13 bases remaining between them. The germline V gene encodes CDR1 MNHEY and CDR2 SVGEGT.

Only one count was recorded for this clonotype. The chain carries TRBV14 and TRBJ1-1; the D is unclear. CDR1 is SGHDN, CDR2 FVKESK, per germline. The CDR3 consists of 14 residues. V was clipped by 1 base and J by 1 base, with 7 bases between them. DNA for the CDR3: TGTGCCAGCAGCCAAGGTGTCACGAACACTGAAGCTTTCTTT. It translates to CASSQGVTNTEAFF.

The chain uses TRBV20-1 and TRBJ1-6, with D possibly TRBD1 on 5 matching bases. Trimming cost V 8 bases and J 6 bases, with 26 bases left between them. The CDR3 loop spans 17 amino acids. From germline, CDR1 is DFQATT and CDR2 SNEGSKA (reference sequence). CDR3 sequence (DNA): TGCAGTCCCACCTTGGCGTCTGGGGGGGACCGTAATTCACCCCTCCACTTT. Translation: CSPTLASGGDRNSPLHF.

The CDR3 DNA reads TGCAGTGGTACCGTCTGGGGTTCTACGCAGTATTTT. It is translated as CSGTVWGSTQYF. The chain employs TRBV20-1 and TRBJ2-3; the D is unclear. V lost 7 bases and J lost 8, with 16 bases in between. The CDR3 length is 12 residues. Germline V gene sequence: CDR1 DFQATT, CDR2 SNEGSKA (reference sequence).